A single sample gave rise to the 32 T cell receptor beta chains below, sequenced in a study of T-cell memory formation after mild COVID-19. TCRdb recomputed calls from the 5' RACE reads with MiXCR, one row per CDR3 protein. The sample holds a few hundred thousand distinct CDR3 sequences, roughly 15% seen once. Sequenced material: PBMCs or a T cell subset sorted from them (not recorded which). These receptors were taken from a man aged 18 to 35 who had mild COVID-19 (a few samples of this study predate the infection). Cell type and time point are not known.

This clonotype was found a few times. The CDR3 DNA reads TGTGCCAGCAGCCCCGGGACAGGGGGCTTTGGCTACACCTTC. Translation: CASSPGTGGFGYTF. The J gene is TRBJ1-2, the V gene TRBV3-1; TRBD1 matches at 12 bases. The germline CDR1 and CDR2 sequences are LGHDT and YNNKEL (reference sequence). V was pared by 4 bases and J by 7 bases, with 4 bases of the junction left unmatched. This CDR3 comprises 14 residues.

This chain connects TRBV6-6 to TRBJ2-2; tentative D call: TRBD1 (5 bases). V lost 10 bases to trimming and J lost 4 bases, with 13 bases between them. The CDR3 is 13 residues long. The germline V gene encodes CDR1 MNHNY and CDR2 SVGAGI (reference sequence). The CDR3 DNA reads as TGTGCCACCGTGAGCAGGGCCACCGGGGAGCTGTTTTTT. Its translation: CATVSRATGELFF.

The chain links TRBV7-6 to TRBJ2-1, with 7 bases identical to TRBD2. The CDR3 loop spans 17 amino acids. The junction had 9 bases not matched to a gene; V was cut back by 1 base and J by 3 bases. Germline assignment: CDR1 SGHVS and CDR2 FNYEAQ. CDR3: CASSLVWRGTDYNEQFF. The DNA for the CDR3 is TGTGCCAGCAGCTTAGTCTGGCGGGGGACCGACTACAATGAGCAGTTCTTC.

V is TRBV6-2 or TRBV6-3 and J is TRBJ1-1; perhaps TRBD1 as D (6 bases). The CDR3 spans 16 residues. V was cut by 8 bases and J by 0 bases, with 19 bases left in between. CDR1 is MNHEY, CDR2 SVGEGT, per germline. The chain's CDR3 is CASSGIGGGVNTEAFF. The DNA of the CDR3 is TGTGCCAGCTCAGGTATCGGGGGCGGAGTGAACACTGAAGCTTTCTTT.

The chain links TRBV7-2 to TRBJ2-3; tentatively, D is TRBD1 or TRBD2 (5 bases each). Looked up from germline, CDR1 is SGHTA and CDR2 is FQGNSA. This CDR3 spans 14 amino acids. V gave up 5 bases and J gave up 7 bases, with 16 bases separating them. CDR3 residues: CASSLRDGSNTQYF. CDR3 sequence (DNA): TGTGCCAGCAGCCTCCGGGACGGCTCGAATACGCAGTATTTT.

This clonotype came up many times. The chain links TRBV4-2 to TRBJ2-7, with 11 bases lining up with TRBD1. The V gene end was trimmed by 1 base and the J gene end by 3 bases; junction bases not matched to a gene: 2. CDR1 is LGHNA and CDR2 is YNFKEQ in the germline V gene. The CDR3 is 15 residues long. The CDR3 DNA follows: TGTGCCAGCAGCCAAGGTGGGACAGGGGGCTACGAGCAGTACTTC. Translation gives CASSQGGTGGYEQYF.

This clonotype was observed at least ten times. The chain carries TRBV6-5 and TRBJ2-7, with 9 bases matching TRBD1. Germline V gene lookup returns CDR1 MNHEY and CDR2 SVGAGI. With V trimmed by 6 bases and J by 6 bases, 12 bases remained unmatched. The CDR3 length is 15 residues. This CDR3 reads CASSLSGQGSSEQYV. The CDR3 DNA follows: TGTGCCAGCAGCTTATCGGGACAGGGATCGAGCGAGCAGTACGTC.

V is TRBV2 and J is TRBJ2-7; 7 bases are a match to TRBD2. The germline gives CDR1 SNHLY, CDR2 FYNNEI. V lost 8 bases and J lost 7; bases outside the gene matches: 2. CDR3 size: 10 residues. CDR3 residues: CASGGEEQYV. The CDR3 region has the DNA TGTGCCAGCGGGGGGGAGGAGCAGTACGTC.

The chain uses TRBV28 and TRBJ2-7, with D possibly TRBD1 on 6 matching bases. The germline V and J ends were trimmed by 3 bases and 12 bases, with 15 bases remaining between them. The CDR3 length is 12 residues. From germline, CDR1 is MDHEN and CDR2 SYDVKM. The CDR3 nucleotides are TGTGCCAGCAGTTTCAGTGGACAGAGGTTGTACGTC. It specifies CASSFSGQRLYV.

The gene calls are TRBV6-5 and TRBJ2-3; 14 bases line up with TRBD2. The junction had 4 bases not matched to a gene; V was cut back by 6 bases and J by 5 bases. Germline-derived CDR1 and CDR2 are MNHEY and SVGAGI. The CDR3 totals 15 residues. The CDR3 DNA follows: TGTGCCAGCAGCGGGACTAGCGGGGGAGGAGATACGCAGTATTTT. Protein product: CASSGTSGGGDTQYF.

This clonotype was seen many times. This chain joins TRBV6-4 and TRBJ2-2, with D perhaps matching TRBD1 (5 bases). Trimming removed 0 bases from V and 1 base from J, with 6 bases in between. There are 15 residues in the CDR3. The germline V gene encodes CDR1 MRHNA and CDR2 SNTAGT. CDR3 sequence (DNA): TGTGCCAGCAGTGACTCAGGGGAGAACACCGGGGAGCTGTTTTTT. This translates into CASSDSGENTGELFF.

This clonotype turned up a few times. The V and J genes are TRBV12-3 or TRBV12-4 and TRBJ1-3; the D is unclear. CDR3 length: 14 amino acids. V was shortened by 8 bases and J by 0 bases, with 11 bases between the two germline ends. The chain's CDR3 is CASRYTASGNTIYF. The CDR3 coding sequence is TGTGCCAGCCGTTATACGGCCTCTGGAAACACCATATATTTT.

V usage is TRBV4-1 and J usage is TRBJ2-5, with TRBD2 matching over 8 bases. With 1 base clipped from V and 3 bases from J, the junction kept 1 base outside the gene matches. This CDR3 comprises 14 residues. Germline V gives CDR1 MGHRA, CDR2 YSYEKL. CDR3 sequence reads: CASSQVRGEETQYF. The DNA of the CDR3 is TGCGCCAGCAGCCAAGTGCGGGGGGAAGAGACCCAGTACTTC.

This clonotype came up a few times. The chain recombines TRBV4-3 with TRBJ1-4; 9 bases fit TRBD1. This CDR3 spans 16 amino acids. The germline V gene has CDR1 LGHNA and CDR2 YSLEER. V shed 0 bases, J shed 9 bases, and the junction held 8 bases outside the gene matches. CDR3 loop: CASSQEPGQGNQKLFF. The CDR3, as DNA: TGCGCCAGCAGCCAAGAGCCGGGACAGGGAAATCAAAAACTGTTTTTT.

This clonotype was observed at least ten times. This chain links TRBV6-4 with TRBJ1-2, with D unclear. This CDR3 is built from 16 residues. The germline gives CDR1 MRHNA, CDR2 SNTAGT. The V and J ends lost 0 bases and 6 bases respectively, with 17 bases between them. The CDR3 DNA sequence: TGTGCCAGCAGTGACTCGTTTCCCCGGGGATTTGATGGCTACACCTTC. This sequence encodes CASSDSFPRGFDGYTF.

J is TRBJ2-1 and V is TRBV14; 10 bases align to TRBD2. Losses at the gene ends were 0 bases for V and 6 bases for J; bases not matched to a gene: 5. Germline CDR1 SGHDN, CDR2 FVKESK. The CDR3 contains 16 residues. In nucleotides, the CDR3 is TGTGCCAGCAGCCAAGATTCAATAGCGGGGGGCAATGAGCAGTTCTTC. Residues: CASSQDSIAGGNEQFF.

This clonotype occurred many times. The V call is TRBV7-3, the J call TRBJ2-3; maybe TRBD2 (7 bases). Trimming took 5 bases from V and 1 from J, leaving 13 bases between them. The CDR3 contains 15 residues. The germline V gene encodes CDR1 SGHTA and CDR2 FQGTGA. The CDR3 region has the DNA TGTGCCAGCAGCGCAAGGGGGGGAGGCACAGATACGCAGTATTTT. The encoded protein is CASSARGGGTDTQYF.

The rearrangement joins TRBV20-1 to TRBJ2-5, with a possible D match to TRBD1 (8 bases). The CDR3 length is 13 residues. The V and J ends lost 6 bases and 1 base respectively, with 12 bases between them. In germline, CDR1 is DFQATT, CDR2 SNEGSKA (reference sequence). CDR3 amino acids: CSAHRGGQETQYF. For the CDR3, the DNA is TGCAGTGCCCACAGGGGGGGCCAAGAGACCCAGTACTTC.

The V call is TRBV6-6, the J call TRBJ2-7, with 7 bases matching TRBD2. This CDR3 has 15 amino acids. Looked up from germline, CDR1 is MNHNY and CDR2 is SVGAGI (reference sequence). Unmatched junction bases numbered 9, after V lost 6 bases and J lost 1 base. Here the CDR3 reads CASSDPPGGSYEQYV. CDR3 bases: TGTGCCAGCAGCGACCCCCCGGGGGGATCCTACGAGCAGTACGTC.

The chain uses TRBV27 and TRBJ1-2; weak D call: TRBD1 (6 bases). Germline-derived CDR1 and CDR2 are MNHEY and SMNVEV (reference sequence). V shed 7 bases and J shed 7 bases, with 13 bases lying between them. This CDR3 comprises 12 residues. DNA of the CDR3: TGTGCCAGCAAGCAGGGGTTTTTTGGCTACACCTTC. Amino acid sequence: CASKQGFFGYTF.

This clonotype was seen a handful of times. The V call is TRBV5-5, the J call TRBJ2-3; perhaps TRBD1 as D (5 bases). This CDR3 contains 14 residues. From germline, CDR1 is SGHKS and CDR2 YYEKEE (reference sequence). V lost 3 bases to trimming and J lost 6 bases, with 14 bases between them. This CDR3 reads CASSSDTSGDTQYF. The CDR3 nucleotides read TGTGCCAGCAGCTCGGACACTTCTGGGGATACGCAGTATTTT. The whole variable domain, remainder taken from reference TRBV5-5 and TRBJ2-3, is DAGVTQSPTHLIKTRGQQVTLRCSPISGHKSVSWYQQVLGQGPQFIFQYYEKEERGRGNFPDRFSARQFPNYSSELNVNALLLGDSALYLCASSSDTSGDTQYFGPGTRLTVL.

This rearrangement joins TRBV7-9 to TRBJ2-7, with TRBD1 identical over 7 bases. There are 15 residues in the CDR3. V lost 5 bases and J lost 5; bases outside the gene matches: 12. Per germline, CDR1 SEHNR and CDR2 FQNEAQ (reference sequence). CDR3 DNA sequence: TGTGCCAGCAGCCTGATTGGGACAGTACCCCACGAGCAGTACTTC. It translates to CASSLIGTVPHEQYF.

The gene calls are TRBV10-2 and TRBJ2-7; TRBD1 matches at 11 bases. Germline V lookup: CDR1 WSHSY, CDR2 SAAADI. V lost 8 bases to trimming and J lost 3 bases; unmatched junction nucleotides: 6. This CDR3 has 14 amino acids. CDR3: CASGHGTGGYEQYF. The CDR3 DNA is TGCGCCAGCGGGCACGGGACAGGGGGCTACGAGCAGTACTTC.

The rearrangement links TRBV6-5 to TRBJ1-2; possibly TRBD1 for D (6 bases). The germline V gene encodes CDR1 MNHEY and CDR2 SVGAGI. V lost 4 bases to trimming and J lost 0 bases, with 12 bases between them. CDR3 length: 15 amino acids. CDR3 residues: CASSWVPGANYGYTF. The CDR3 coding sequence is TGTGCCAGCAGTTGGGTGCCAGGGGCTAACTATGGCTACACCTTC.

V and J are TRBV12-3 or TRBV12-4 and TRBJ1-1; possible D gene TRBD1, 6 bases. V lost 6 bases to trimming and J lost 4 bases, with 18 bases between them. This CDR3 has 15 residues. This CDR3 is CASSLPQGYGTEAFF. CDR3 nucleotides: TGTGCCAGCAGCCTCCCTCAGGGGTACGGCACTGAAGCTTTCTTT.

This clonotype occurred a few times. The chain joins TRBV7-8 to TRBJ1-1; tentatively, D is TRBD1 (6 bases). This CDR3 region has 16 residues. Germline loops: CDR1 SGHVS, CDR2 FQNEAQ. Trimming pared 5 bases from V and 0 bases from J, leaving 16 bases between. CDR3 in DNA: TGTGCCAGCAGCCCAGGGGCCATGACCATGAACACTGAAGCTTTCTTT. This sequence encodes CASSPGAMTMNTEAFF.

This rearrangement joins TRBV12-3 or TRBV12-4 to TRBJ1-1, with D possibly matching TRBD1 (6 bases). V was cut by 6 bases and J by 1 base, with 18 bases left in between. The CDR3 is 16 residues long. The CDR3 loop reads CASSTPTGLGNTEAFF. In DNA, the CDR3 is TGTGCCAGCAGCACGCCTACAGGGCTGGGGAACACTGAAGCTTTCTTT.

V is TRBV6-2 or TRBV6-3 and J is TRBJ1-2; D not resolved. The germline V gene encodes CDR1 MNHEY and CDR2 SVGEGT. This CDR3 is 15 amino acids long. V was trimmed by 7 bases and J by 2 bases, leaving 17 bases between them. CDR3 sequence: CASTPSTAENYGYTF. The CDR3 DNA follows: TGTGCCAGCACTCCCTCAACGGCGGAGAACTATGGCTACACCTTC.

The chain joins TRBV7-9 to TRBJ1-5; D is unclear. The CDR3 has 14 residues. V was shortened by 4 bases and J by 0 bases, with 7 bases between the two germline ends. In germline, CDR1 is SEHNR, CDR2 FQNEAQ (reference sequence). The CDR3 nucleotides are TGTGCCAGCAGCTCGAGTAGTAGCAATCAGCCCCAGCATTTT. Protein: CASSSSSSNQPQHF. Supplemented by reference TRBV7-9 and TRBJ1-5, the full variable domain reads DTGVSQNPRHKITKRGQNVTFRCDPISEHNRLYWYRQTLGQGPEFLTYFQNEAQLEKSRLLSDRFSAERPKGSFSTLEIQRTEQGDSAMYLCASSSSSSNQPQHFGDGTRLSIL.

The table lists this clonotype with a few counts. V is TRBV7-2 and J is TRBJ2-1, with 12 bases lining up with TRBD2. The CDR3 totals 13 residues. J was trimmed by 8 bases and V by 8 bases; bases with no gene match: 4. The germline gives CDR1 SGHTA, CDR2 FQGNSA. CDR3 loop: CASRLAGGHEQFF. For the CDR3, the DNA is TGTGCCAGCCGTCTAGCGGGGGGGCATGAGCAGTTCTTC.

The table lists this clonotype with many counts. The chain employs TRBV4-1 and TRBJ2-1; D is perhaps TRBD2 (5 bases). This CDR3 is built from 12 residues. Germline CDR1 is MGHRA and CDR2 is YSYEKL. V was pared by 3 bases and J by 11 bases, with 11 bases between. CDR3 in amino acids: CASSHRGEKQFF. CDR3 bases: TGCGCCAGCAGCCACCGGGGAGAAAAGCAGTTCTTC.

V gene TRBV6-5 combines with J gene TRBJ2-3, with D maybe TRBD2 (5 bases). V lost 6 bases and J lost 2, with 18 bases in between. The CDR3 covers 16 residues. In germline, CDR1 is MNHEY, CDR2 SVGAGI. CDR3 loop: CASSAWERTITDTQYF. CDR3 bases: TGTGCCAGCAGCGCTTGGGAGCGGACGATCACAGATACGCAGTATTTT.